The entry below gives a single T cell receptor (beta chain) sequence along with its context. In contrast to the negatively isolated CD8+ and CD4+ T cells, TEMRA cells were FACS-enriched. With V trimmed by 4 bases and J by 2 bases, 9 bases remained unmatched. The CDR3 consists of 18 residues. Germline CDR1 SGHTA, CDR2 FQGNSA. These data are taken from a study of CD8 T cells in Susac syndrome. RNA was extracted with the RNeasy kit, and a quantity of about 0.45 to 1 ug was reverse transcribed using random hexamers. Multiplex PCR with immunoSEQ amplified the TCR beta CDR3 across 54 Vbeta and 13 Jbeta. TCRdb used MiXCR to reprocess the immunoSEQ multiplex PCR reads, holding one entry per CDR3 protein. The sample has 100,000 to 150,000 distinct CDR3 sequences; 75% to 90% are singletons.

Sequenced: CD8+ T cells from PBMCs. This clonotype was obtained from a human donor with multiple sclerosis. The chain has TRBV7-2 and TRBJ2-5; TRBD2 agrees at 14 bases. The CDR3 is CASSSSGTSGGRQETQYF. The CDR3 DNA reads as TGTGCCAGCAGCTCGTCCGGGACTAGCGGGGGACGGCAAGAGACCCAGTACTTC.